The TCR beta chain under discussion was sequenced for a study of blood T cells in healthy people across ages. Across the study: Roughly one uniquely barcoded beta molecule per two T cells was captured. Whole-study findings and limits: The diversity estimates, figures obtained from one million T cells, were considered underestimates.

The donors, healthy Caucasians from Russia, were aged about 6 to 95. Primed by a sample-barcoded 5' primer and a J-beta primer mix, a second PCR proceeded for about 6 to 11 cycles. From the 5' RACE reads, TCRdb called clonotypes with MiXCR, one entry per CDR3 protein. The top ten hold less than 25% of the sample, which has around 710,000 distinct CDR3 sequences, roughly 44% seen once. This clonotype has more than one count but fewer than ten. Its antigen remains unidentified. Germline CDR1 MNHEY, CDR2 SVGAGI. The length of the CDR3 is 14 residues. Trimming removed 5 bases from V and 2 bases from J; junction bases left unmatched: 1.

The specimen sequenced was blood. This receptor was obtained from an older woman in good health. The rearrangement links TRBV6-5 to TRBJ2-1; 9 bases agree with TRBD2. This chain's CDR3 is CASSKRGAYNEQFF. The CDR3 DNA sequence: TGTGCCAGCAGTAAGCGGGGGGCCTACAATGAGCAGTTCTTC.